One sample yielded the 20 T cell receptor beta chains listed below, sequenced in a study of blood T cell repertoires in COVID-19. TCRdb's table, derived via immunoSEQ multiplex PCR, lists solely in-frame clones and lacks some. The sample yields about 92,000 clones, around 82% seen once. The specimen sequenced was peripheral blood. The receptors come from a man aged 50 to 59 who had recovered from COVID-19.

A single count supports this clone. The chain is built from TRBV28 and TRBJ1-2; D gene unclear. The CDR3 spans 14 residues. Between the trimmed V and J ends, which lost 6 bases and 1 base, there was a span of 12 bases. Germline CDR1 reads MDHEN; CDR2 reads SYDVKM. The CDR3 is CASREAGDNYGYTF. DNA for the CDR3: TGTGCCAGCAGGGAGGCCGGGGATAACTATGGCTACACCTTC.

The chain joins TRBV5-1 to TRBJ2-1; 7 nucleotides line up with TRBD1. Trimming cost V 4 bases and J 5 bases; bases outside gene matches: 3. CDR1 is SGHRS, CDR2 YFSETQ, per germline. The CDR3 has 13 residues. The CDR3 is CASSRGQNNEQFF. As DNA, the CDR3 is TGCGCCAGCAGCAGGGGACAGAACAATGAGCAGTTCTTC.

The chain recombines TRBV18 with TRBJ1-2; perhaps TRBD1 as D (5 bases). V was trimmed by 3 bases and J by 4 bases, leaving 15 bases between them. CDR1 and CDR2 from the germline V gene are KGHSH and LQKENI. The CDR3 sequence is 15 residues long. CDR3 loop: CASSPWTQTRYGYTF. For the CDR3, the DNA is TGTGCCAGCTCACCCTGGACACAGACACGCTATGGCTACACCTTC.

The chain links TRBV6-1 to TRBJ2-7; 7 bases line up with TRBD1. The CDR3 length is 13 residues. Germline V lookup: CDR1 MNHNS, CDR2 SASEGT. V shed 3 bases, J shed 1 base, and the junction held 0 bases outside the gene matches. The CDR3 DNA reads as TGTGCCAGCAGTGACAGGGGGTCCTACGAGCAGTACTTC. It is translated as CASSDRGSYEQYF.

CDR3 in amino acids: CASSLYGEPTNEQFF. Here the CDR3 DNA reads TGCGCCAGCAGCTTGTACGGGGAACCGACCAATGAGCAGTTCTTC. This chain uses TRBV5-1 with TRBJ2-1; D possibly corresponds to TRBD2 (5 bases). The CDR3 sequence is 15 residues long. Per the germline V gene, CDR1 is SGHRS and CDR2 is YFSETQ. The V end was cut by 1 base, the J end by 6 bases, with 14 bases between.

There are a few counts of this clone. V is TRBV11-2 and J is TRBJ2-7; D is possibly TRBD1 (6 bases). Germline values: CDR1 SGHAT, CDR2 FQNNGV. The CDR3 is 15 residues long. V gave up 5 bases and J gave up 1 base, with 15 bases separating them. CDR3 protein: CASSPQAGVSYEQYF. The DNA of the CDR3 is TGTGCCAGCAGCCCCCAGGCAGGGGTGTCCTACGAGCAGTACTTC.

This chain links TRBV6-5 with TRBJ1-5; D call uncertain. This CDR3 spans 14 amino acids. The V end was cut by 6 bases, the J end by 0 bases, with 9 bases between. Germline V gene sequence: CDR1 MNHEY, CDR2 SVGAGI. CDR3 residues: CASRRFVSNQPQHF. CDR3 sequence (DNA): TGTGCCAGCAGGAGGTTCGTTAGCAATCAGCCCCAGCATTTT.

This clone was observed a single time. CDR3: CASSFVGQGSGQPQHF. CDR3 DNA sequence: TGTGCCAGCAGTTTTGTGGGACAGGGTTCAGGGCAGCCCCAGCATTTT. The genes are TRBV28 and TRBJ1-5; TRBD1 matches 9 bases. Germline V CDR1 and CDR2: MDHEN, SYDVKM. This CDR3 has 16 amino acids. The V segment lost 3 bases and the J segment 7 bases; nucleotides outside the gene matches: 10. The full variable domain, its missing parts supplied by reference TRBV28 and TRBJ1-5, is DVKVTQSSRYLVKRTGEKVFLECVQDMDHENMFWYRQDPGLGLRLIYFSYDVKMKEKGDIPEGYSVSREKKERFSLILESASTNQTSMYLCASSFVGQGSGQPQHFGDGTRLSIL.

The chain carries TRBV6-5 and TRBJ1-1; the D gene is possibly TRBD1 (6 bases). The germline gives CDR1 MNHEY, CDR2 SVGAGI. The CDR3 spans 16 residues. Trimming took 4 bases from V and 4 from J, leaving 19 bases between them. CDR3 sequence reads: CASSFLGGVWGTEAFF. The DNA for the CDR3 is TGTGCCAGCAGTTTCCTAGGGGGGGTTTGGGGCACTGAAGCTTTCTTT.

DNA for the CDR3: TGCGCCAGCAGCCCAGGGACAGGGAGGGGTTCACCCCTCCACTTT. It is translated as CASSPGTGRGSPLHF. This chain links TRBV5-1 with TRBJ1-6; 9 bases are shared with TRBD1. CDR3 length: 15 residues. The J segment lost 9 bases and the V segment lost 4 bases, leaving 8 bases of the junction unmatched. CDR1 is SGHRS, CDR2 YFSETQ, per germline.

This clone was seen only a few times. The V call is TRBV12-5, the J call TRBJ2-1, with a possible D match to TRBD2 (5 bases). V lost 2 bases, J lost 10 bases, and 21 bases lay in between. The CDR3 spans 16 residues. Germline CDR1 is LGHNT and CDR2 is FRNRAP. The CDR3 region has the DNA TGTGCTAGTGGTTTGTCTCTTGGACTTCCCGCCGCCGAGCAGTTCTTC. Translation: CASGLSLGLPAAEQFF.

The DNA for the CDR3 is TGTGCCAGCAGCTTAGCGAGGGGGCAGGTTAGGAACGAGCAGTACTTC. Amino acids: CASSLARGQVRNEQYF. The V and J genes are TRBV7-2 and TRBJ2-7, with 7 bases identical to TRBD1. The CDR3 has 16 amino acids. The germline V gene encodes CDR1 SGHTA and CDR2 FQGNSA. With V trimmed by 0 bases and J by 5 bases, 10 bases remained unmatched. The whole variable domain, filled in from reference TRBV7-2 and TRBJ2-7, reads GAGVSQSPSNKVTEKGKDVELRCDPISGHTALYWYRQSLGQGLEFLIYFQGNSAPDKSGLPSDRFSAERTGGSVSTLTIQRTQQEDSAVYLCASSLARGQVRNEQYFGPGTRLTVT.

The CDR3 sequence is CASSQEIAGNQPQHF. The CDR3 region has the DNA TGCGCCAGCAGCCAAGAAATAGCGGGGAATCAGCCCCAGCATTTT. V usage is TRBV4-1 and J usage is TRBJ1-5; no definite D call. The CDR3 has 15 amino acids. The V gene's germline CDR1 is MGHRA and CDR2 YSYEKL. Trimming took off 0 bases at V and 4 bases at J, with 10 bases between the two ends.

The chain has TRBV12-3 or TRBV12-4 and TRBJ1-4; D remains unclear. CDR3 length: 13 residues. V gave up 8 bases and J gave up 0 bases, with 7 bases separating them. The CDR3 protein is CASRASTNEKLFF. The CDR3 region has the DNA TGTGCCAGCCGAGCATCAACTAATGAAAAACTGTTTTTT.

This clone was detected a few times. The CDR3 loop is CASSLERALGNIQYF. In DNA form, the CDR3 reads TGTGCCAGCAGCTTAGAGCGGGCCCTGGGAAACATTCAGTACTTC. This chain joins TRBV7-9 and TRBJ2-4; D is perhaps TRBD2 (6 bases). Per the germline V gene, CDR1 is SEHNR and CDR2 is FQNEAQ (reference sequence). Trimming cost V 1 base and J 6 bases, with 13 bases left between them. This CDR3 comprises 15 residues.

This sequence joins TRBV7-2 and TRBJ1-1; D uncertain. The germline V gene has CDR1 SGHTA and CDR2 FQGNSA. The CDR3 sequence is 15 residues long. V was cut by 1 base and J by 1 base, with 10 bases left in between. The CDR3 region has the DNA TGTGCCAGCAGCTTAGGGTGGCAGAAGAACACTGAAGCTTTCTTT. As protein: CASSLGWQKNTEAFF.

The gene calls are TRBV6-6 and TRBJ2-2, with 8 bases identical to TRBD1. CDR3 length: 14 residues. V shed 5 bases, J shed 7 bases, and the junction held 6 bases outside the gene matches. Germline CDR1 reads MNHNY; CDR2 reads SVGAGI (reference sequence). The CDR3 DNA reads TGTGCCAGCAGTGCCCAGGGGGCCATCGGGGAGCTGTTTTTT. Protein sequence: CASSAQGAIGELFF.

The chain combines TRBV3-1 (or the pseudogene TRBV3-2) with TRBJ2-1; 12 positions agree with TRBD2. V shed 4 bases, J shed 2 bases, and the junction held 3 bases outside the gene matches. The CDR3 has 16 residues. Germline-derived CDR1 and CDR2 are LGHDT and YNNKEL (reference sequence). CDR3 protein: CASSLTSGRTYNEQFF. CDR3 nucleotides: TGTGCCAGCAGCCTTACTAGCGGGAGGACCTACAATGAGCAGTTCTTC.

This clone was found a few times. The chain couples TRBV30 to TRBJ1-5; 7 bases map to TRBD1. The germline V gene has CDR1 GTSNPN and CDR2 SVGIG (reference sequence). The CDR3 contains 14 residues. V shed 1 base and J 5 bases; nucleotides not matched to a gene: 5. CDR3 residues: CAWSAAGGHQPQHF. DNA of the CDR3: TGTGCCTGGAGTGCTGCAGGGGGGCATCAGCCCCAGCATTTT. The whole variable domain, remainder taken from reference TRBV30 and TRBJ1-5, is SQTIHQWPATLVQPVGSPLSLECTVEGTSNPNLYWYRQAAGRGLQLLFYSVGIGQISSEVPQNLSASRPQDRQFILSSKKLLLSDSGFYLCAWSAAGGHQPQHFGDGTRLSIL.

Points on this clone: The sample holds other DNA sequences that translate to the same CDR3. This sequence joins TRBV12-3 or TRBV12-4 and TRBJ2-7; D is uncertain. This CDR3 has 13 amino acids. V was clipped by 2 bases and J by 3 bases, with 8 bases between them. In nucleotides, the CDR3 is TGTGCCAGCAGTTTATCTCCCCTCTACGAGCAGTACTTC. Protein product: CASSLSPLYEQYF.